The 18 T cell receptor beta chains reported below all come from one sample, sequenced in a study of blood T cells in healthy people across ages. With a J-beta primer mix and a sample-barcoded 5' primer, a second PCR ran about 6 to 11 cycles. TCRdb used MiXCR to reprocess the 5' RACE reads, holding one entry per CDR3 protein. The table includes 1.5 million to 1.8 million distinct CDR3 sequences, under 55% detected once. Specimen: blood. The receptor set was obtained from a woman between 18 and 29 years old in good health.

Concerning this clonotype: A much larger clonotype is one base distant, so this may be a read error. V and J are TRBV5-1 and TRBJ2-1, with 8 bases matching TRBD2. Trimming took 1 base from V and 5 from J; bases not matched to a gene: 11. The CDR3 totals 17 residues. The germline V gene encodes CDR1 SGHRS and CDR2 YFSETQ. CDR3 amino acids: CASSLRLAGLGNNEQFF. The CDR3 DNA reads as TGCGCCAGCAGCTTGCGGTTAGCGGGACTAGGGAACAATGAGCAGTTCTTC.

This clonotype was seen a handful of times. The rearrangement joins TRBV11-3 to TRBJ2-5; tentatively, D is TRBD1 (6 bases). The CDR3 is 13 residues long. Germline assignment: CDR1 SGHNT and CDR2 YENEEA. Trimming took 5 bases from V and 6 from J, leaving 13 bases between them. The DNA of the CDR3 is TGTGCCAGCAGCCTGACAGGCAAGAAGACCCAGTACTTC. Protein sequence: CASSLTGKKTQYF.

The CDR3 DNA reads as TGTGCCAGCAGCTTAGAGGGGTCTAGGTCCCACGAGCAGTACTTC. Its translation is CASSLEGSRSHEQYF. The chain uses TRBV7-2 and TRBJ2-7; weak D call: TRBD1 (5 bases). The CDR3 contains 15 residues. V dropped 1 base and J dropped 5 bases, with 15 bases sitting between them. Germline CDR1 SGHTA, CDR2 FQGNSA.

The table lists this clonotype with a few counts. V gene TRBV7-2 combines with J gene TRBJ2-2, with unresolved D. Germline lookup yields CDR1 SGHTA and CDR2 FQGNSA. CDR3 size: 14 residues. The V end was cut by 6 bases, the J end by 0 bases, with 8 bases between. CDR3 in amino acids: CASSLRANTGELFF. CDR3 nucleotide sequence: TGTGCCAGCAGTCTTCGCGCGAACACCGGGGAGCTGTTTTTT.

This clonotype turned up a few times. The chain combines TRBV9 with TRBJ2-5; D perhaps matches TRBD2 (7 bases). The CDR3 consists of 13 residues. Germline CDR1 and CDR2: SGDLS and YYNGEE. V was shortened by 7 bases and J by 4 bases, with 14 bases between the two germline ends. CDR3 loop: CASGGALRETQYF. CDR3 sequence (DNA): TGTGCCAGCGGGGGGGCCTTGAGAGAGACCCAGTACTTC.

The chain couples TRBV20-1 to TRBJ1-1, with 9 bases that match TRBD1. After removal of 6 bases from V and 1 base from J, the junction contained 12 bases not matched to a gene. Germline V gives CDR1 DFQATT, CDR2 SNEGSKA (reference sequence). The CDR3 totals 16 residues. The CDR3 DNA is TGCAGTGCGCAAACAGGGGGCGCCCCGCGGAACACTGAAGCTTTCTTT. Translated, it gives CSAQTGGAPRNTEAFF.

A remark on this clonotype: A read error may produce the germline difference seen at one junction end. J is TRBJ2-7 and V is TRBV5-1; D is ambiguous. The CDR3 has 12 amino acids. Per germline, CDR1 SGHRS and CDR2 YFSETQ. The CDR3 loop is CASSLESYGQYF. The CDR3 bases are TGCGCCAGCAGCTTAGAATCCTACGGGCAGTACTTC.

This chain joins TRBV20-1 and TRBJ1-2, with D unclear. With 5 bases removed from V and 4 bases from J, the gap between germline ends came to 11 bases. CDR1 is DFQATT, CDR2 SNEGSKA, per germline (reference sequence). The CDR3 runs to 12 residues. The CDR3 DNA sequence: TGCAGTGCTCGTCCCTTATCCTATGGCTACACCTTC. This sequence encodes CSARPLSYGYTF.

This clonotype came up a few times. The CDR3 protein is CASSLETLGIQYF. DNA of the CDR3: TGTGCCAGCAGCTTAGAAACGCTCGGCATTCAGTACTTC. This chain uses TRBV7-2 with TRBJ2-4, with no clear D. There are 13 residues in the CDR3. The germline V gene encodes CDR1 SGHTA and CDR2 FQGNSA. V was cut by 1 base and J by 9 bases, with 10 bases left in between.

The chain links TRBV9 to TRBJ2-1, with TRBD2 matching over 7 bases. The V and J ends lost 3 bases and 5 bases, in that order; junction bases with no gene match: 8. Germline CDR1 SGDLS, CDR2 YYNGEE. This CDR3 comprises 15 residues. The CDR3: CASSGLGLGNNEQFF. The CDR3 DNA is TGTGCCAGCAGCGGCCTCGGACTAGGAAACAATGAGCAGTTCTTC.

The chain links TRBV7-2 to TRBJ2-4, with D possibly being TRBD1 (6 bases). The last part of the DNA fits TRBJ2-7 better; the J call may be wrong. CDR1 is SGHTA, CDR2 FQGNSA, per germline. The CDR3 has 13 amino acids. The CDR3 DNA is TGTGCCAGCAGCCCAGGACAGTTTCGCGAGCAGTACTTC. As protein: CASSPGQFREQYF.

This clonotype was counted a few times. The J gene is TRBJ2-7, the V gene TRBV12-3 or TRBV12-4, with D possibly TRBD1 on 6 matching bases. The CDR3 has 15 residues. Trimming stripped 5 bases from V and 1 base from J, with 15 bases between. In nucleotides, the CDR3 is TGTGCCAGCAGTCCAATCCCAGGGGCTTCCTACGAGCAGTACTTC. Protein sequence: CASSPIPGASYEQYF.

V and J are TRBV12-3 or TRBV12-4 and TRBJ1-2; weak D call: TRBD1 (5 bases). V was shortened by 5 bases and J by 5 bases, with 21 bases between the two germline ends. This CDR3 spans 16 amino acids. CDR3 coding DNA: TGTGCCAGCAGTGCTCTTTCGGGATCAGGGAGGTATGGCTACACCTTC. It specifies CASSALSGSGRYGYTF.

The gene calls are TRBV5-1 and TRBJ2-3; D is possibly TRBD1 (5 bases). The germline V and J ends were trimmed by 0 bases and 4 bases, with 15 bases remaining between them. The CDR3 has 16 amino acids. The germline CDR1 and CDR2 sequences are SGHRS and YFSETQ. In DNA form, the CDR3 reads TGCGCCAGCAGCTTGGACAGGTCATATGTCGCAGATACGCAGTATTTT. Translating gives CASSLDRSYVADTQYF.

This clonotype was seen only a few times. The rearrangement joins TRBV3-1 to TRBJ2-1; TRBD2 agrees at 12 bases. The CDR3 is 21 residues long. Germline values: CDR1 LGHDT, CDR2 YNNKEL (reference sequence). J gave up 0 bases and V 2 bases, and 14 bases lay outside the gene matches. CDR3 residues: CASSQKVGGLAGGSSYNEQFF. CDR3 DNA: TGTGCCAGCAGCCAAAAAGTGGGTGGGCTAGCGGGAGGGAGCTCCTACAATGAGCAGTTCTTC.

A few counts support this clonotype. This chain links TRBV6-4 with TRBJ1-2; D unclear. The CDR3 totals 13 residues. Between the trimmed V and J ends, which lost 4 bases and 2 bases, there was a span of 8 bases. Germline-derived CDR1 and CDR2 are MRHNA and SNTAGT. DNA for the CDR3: TGTGCCAGCAGTGGCTCGACAAACTATGGCTACACCTTC. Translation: CASSGSTNYGYTF.

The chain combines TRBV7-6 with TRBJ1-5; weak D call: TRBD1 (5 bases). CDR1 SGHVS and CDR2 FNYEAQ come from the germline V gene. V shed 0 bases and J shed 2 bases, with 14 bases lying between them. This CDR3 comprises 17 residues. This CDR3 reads CASSLAKGLGGNQPQHF. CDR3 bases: TGTGCCAGCAGCTTAGCCAAGGGGCTCGGCGGCAATCAGCCCCAGCATTTT.

The CDR3 coding sequence is TGTGCCAGCAGCCAGAGGCGGACGGGAGGGACAGATACGCAGTATTTT. This translates into CASSQRRTGGTDTQYF. The chain links TRBV7-2 to TRBJ2-3; TRBD2 aligns across 8 bases. The CDR3 length is 16 residues. V trimming: 5 bases; J trimming: 3 bases; junction bases outside the gene matches: 10. Germline V CDR1 and CDR2: SGHTA, FQGNSA.